Sequencing of this T cell receptor beta chain was carried out in a study of technical replicates of blood from a handful of donors. The data were produced by immunoSEQ multiplex PCR, yet TCRdb's version contains in-frame clones alone and is incomplete. The table has approximately 90,000 clones, about 95% seen once; the top ten hold more than 0.2%. Source material: T cells isolated from PBMCs. The sequence was collected from a human donor in good health.

CDR3 in DNA: TGTGCCAGCAGCTTGGCCAGCGGGGGGACCACAGATACGCAGTATTTT. Protein sequence: CASSLASGGTTDTQYF. V and J are TRBV5-4 and TRBJ2-3; 9 nucleotides agree with TRBD2. The CDR3 is 16 residues long. The V segment lost 0 bases and the J segment 2 bases; nucleotides outside the gene matches: 4. Germline V gene sequence: CDR1 SGHNT, CDR2 YYREEE (reference sequence).